Listed below are T cell receptor beta chains from one sample, sequenced in a study of T cell repertoires in ileal Crohn's disease. TCRdb's copy holds only in-frame clones and misses some; the assay was immunoSEQ multiplex PCR. Seen here are 9,600 or so clones, about 80% observed once, and the top ten hold about 25%. The source material was ileal tissue. These receptors were taken from an adult with Crohn's disease. Each CDR3 is given with its conserved first and last residue. Fields, in order: clone size, D gene, J gene, V gene, CDR3 length, CDR3 DNA, CDR3 protein. The D gene is left open where the match is weak. A clone size is listed for some rows: how often the clone was seen (once, few, many), or a class if it is expanded.

>few|.|TRBJ1-2|TRBV6-5|13
TGTGCCAGCAGTTACGACAGTAACTATGGCTACACCTTC
CASSYDSNYGYTF
>.|TRBD2|TRBJ2-5|TRBV7-9|16
TGTGCCAGCAGCACCGGGACTAGCGGCTCCCAAGAGACCCAGTACTTC
CASSTGTSGSQETQYF
>.|TRBD1|TRBJ1-2|TRBV28|14
TGTGCCAGCAGTTCAGGGGGCGAGATCTATGGCTACACCTTC
CASSSGGEIYGYTF
>.|.|TRBJ2-5|TRBV6-6|12
TGTGCCAGCAGTAACCCTCGGGAGACCCAGTACTTC
CASSNPRETQYF
>.|TRBD2|TRBJ2-3|TRBV2|17
TGTGCCAGCAGAGGGACTAGCGGGAGGGACAGCACAGATACGCAGTATTTT
CASRGTSGRDSTDTQYF
>once|.|TRBJ2-1|TRBV5-1|16
TGCGCCAGCAGCTTGGGTAGCGGCGGCTCCTACAATGAGCAGTTCTTC
CASSLGSGGSYNEQFF
>medium-sized|.|TRBJ1-4|TRBV5-1|13
TGCGCCAGCCGACGGGAACCCAATGAAAAACTGTTTTTT
CASRREPNEKLFF
>few|TRBD1|TRBJ2-7|TRBV6-1|15
TGTGCCAGCACCCCTAGACAGGGGGCCTCCTACGAGCAGTACTTC
CASTPRQGASYEQYF
>.|TRBD1|TRBJ1-2|TRBV9|14
TGTGCCAGCAGCACCCGGACAGGGCGCGATGGCTACACCTTC
CASSTRTGRDGYTF
>.|.|TRBJ2-2|TRBV19|13
TGTGCCAGTACCGGGGTAGGCACCGGGGAGCTGTTTTTT
CASTGVGTGELFF
>.|.|TRBJ2-7|TRBV7-9|16
TGTGCCAGCAGCTTTTTTCCCCGCCGGGAATATGGCGAGCAGTACTTC
CASSFFPRREYGEQYF
>few|TRBD2|TRBJ2-2|TRBV7-9|14
TGTGCCAGCAGGGGCGGGAGCGTCACCGGGGAGCTGTTTTTT
CASRGGSVTGELFF
>.|TRBD1|TRBJ1-2|TRBV2|11
TGTGCCAGCATGGGGACAGGGCGTTACACCTTC
CASMGTGRYTF
>.|.|TRBJ1-5|TRBV5-1|15
TGCGCCAGCAGCTTGGCCGGAGTTGGCAATCAGCCCCAGCATTTT
CASSLAGVGNQPQHF
>.|.|TRBJ2-5|TRBV29-1|12
TGCAGCGTTGAGGAGATGAAAGAGACCCAGTACTTC
CSVEEMKETQYF
>.|TRBD1|TRBJ2-2|TRBV28|16
TGTGCCAGCAATCTAAAGACAGGGGTGAACACCGGGGAGCTGTTTTTT
CASNLKTGVNTGELFF
>.|.|TRBJ1-2|TRBV4-1|16
TGCGCCAGCAGCCAAGATTCGGGGGTTATAGGGGATGGCTACACCTTC
CASSQDSGVIGDGYTF
>once|.|TRBJ1-1|TRBV5-4|15
TGTGCCAGCAGCCCGCCGGAGGTCATGAACACTGAAGCTTTCTTT
CASSPPEVMNTEAFF
>few|TRBD2|TRBJ2-1|TRBV4-2|17
TGTGCCAGCAGCCAAGAGGCCCAGCGGGAGAGGCACAATGAGCAGTTCTTC
CASSQEAQRERHNEQFF
>.|.|TRBJ1-6|TRBV18|16
TGTGCCAGCTCCCCCTCAGGTCTGGGGGCTGATTCACCCCTCCACTTT
CASSPSGLGADSPLHF
>few|TRBD1|TRBJ2-3|TRBV6-5|12
TGTGCCAGCAGTAGGACAGGGGATACGCAGTATTTT
CASSRTGDTQYF
>.|TRBD2|TRBJ2-7|TRBV13|16
TGTGCCAGCACCGAAACTAGCGGGAGTTTCTTGGTTGAGCAGTACTTC
CASTETSGSFLVEQYF
>.|.|TRBJ2-1|TRBV2|15
TGTGCCAGCACCATCCTTAGCGGCTTCTACAATGAGCAGTTCTTC
CASTILSGFYNEQFF
>.|TRBD1|TRBJ2-7|TRBV28|15
TGTGCCAGCAGTCCACCCCAGGGACAGGGCTACGAGCAGTACTTC
CASSPPQGQGYEQYF
>.|TRBD2|TRBJ2-1|TRBV12-5|18
TGTGCTAGTGGTTTGGTATGGAGTAGCGGGGAGACCCCCAATGAGCAGTTCTTC
CASGLVWSSGETPNEQFF
>.|.|TRBJ2-3|TRBV5-4|12
TGTGCCAGCAGCTTGGCAACAGATACGCAGTATTTT
CASSLATDTQYF
>.|.|TRBJ2-7|TRBV28|15
TGTGCCAGCAGCCCTCCGTGGGGGGCAGGGGGCGAGCAGTACTTC
CASSPPWGAGGEQYF
>.|.|TRBJ2-3|TRBV5-1|15
TGCGCCAGCAGTGGTGTAGGGGGAGCTACAGATACGCAGTATTTT
CASSGVGGATDTQYF
>medium-sized|.|TRBJ2-7|TRBV6-5|14
TGTGCCGTCTCCAATAGCGGAGCGCGCTACGAGCAGTACTTC
CAVSNSGARYEQYF
>once|TRBD1|TRBJ1-6|TRBV6-1|15
TGTGCCAGCAGTGGCGGGACAGGGAATACGTCACCCCTCCACTTT
CASSGGTGNTSPLHF
>.|TRBD1|TRBJ2-7|TRBV5-1|14
TGCGCCAGCAGCCAATCCGGGACAGGTTCCGAGCAGTACTTC
CASSQSGTGSEQYF
>.|TRBD2|TRBJ2-1|TRBV30|12
TGTGCCTGGCAAGCGGGGGTGGGGGAGCAGTTCTTC
CAWQAGVGEQFF
>few|TRBD1|TRBJ2-1|TRBV30|11
TGTGCCTGGATTAAGGGGGCCACGCAGTTCTTC
CAWIKGATQFF
>.|TRBD2|TRBJ2-3|TRBV7-2|15
TGTGCCAGCAGCCGGACTAGCGGAGCCACAGATACGCAGTATTTT
CASSRTSGATDTQYF
>.|.|TRBJ1-5|TRBV2|15
TGTGCCAGCGGAGCGGACAGATTGAGCAATCAGCCCCAGCATTTT
CASGADRLSNQPQHF
>.|.|TRBJ1-2|TRBV5-1|13
TGCGCCAGCAGCTTGGATCAGGGCAGGGGCTACACCTTC
CASSLDQGRGYTF
>.|.|TRBJ2-7|TRBV11-1|13
TGTGCCAGCAGCCGCCCTGGACTATACGAGCAGTACTTC
CASSRPGLYEQYF
>medium-sized|.|TRBJ1-4|TRBV18|16
TGTGCCAGCTCACCGCCCGACAGCCCTAATAATGAAAAACTGTTTTTT
CASSPPDSPNNEKLFF
>.|TRBD1|TRBJ2-3|TRBV15|15
TGTGCCACCAGCGACGGGACAGTCAACACAGATACGCAGTATTTT
CATSDGTVNTDTQYF
>.|.|TRBJ1-5|TRBV4-3|13
TGCGCCAGCAGCCAAGATACGGGGTGGCCCCAGCATTTT
CASSQDTGWPQHF
>.|.|TRBJ1-5|TRBV18|13
TGTGCCAGCTCGGTCGGAGGCAATCAGCCCCAGCATTTT
CASSVGGNQPQHF
>.|TRBD1|TRBJ1-4|TRBV4-2|16
TGTGCCAGCAGCCAAGAATGGGACAGGTATAATGAAAAACTGTTTTTT
CASSQEWDRYNEKLFF
>.|TRBD1|TRBJ1-2|TRBV9|14
TGTGCCAGCAGCCCCCACGGGACAGGAGAAGGCTACACCTTC
CASSPHGTGEGYTF
>.|TRBD1|TRBJ2-3|TRBV7-2|15
TGTGCCAGCAGCTACCTAACAGGGGCCAGAGATACGCAGTATTTT
CASSYLTGARDTQYF
>.|TRBD1|TRBJ1-5|TRBV19|13
TGTGCCAGTAGTAAACAGGGGTATCAGCCCCAGCATTTT
CASSKQGYQPQHF
>.|TRBD2|TRBJ2-7|TRBV30|15
TGTGCCTGGAGTTTCATTACTAGCGCCACTTTCGAGCAGTACTTC
CAWSFITSATFEQYF
>.|.|TRBJ2-7|TRBV4-2|15
TGTGCCAGCAGCCAATGGGCTGACAGCAACTACGAGCAGTACTTC
CASSQWADSNYEQYF
>.|.|TRBJ2-3|TRBV2|12
TGTGCCAGCTCTCCAGACACAGATACGCAGTATTTT
CASSPDTDTQYF
>few|TRBD2|TRBJ2-1|TRBV29-1|13
TGCAGCGTAGGGACTAGCGGGGGCCATCGTAAGTTCTTC
CSVGTSGGHRKFF
>few|TRBD1|TRBJ1-2|TRBV29-1|12
TGCAGCGTTGATAAGGGGGCCGGTGGCTACACCTTC
CSVDKGAGGYTF
>once|.|TRBJ1-3|TRBV27|14
TGTGCCAGCAGTTCCCACTCGAGTGGAAACACCATATATTTT
CASSSHSSGNTIYF
>medium-sized|TRBD2|TRBJ2-1|TRBV5-8|14
TGTGCCAGCAGCTACCTAGCGGGAGAGGGTGAGCAGTTCTTC
CASSYLAGEGEQFF
>.|TRBD1|TRBJ1-2|TRBV4-2|13
TGTGCCAGCAGCGGACAGGGGGCGCGCGGCTACACCTTC
CASSGQGARGYTF
>.|.|TRBJ1-2|TRBV7-9|16
TGTGCCAGCAGCTACCGCCCAAGCAGAGCGGACTATGGCTACACCTTC
CASSYRPSRADYGYTF
>.|.|TRBJ2-7|TRBV5-4|14
TGTGCCAGCAGCGGACGACTAAGCGGAAACGAGCAGTACTTC
CASSGRLSGNEQYF
>.|.|TRBJ2-2|TRBV5-1|14
TGCGCCAGCAGCTGGACAGCGAACACCGGGGAGCTGTTTTTT
CASSWTANTGELFF